A selection of T cell receptor beta chains follows, all from one sample in a study of HIV-infected patients and healthy controls. From the 5' RACE reads, TCRdb called clonotypes with MiXCR, one entry per CDR3 protein. The table shows around 58,000 distinct CDR3 sequences, with less than 20% occurring only once. Sequencing used CD4+ T cells from blood. The receptors were gathered from a human donor in good health. The CDR3 runs from the conserved cysteine through the conserved F or W. A D gene is named only where the DNA matches it firmly. Not every row has a clone size; where given, it reads once, few, many or a size class.

D gene	V gene	J gene	clone size	CDR3 protein	CDR3 DNA
TRBD1	TRBV6-1	TRBJ1-1	NA	CASSDPQGGSEAFF	TGTGCCAGCAGTGACCCACAGGGGGGCAGTGAAGCTTTCTTT
NA	TRBV29-1	TRBJ2-3	NA	CSVPRRGGKSSTDTQYF	TGCAGCGTCCCCAGGAGAGGGGGAAAATCTAGCACAGATACGCAGTATTTT
NA	TRBV5-1	TRBJ1-1	once	CASNYGPNTEAFF	TGCGCCAGCAACTACGGGCCGAACACTGAAGCTTTCTTT
NA	TRBV29-1	TRBJ1-1	few	CSASRDTNTEAFF	TGCAGCGCTTCCCGGGACACGAACACTGAAGCTTTCTTT
NA	TRBV5-1	TRBJ1-4	NA	CASSLEGQDNEKLFF	TGCGCCAGCAGCTTGGAAGGTCAGGATAATGAAAAACTGTTTTTT
NA	TRBV6-6	TRBJ2-1	NA	CASSYEGENEQFF	TGTGCCAGCAGTTACGAGGGGGAAAATGAGCAGTTCTTC
TRBD1	TRBV11-2	TRBJ2-1	many	CASSSLQGQVSSYNEQFF	TGTGCCAGCAGCTCTCTCCAGGGACAGGTCAGCTCCTACAATGAGCAGTTCTTC
NA	TRBV28	TRBJ2-1	NA	CASSHQPWRGSSYNEQFF	TGTGCCAGCAGTCACCAACCTTGGCGGGGATCCTCCTACAATGAGCAGTTCTTC
NA	TRBV20-1	TRBJ2-1	NA	CSASPLTSEQFF	TGCAGTGCTAGTCCCCTTACTAGTGAGCAGTTCTTC
NA	TRBV29-1	TRBJ1-5	NA	CSVPGLDGNQPQHF	TGCAGCGTTCCAGGGTTGGATGGCAATCAGCCCCAGCATTTT
NA	TRBV7-3	TRBJ1-5	many	CASSLRGDQPQHF	TGTGCCAGCAGCTTAAGGGGAGATCAGCCCCAGCATTTT
TRBD1	TRBV10-3	TRBJ2-7	many	CAIRGQGGEQYF	TGTGCCATCAGAGGACAGGGGGGCGAGCAGTACTTC
NA	TRBV2	TRBJ2-3	many	CASTGVQGFSTQYF	TGTGCCAGCACGGGTGTACAGGGTTTCAGTACGCAGTATTTT
TRBD1	TRBV5-5	TRBJ1-1	NA	CASTFRDRLNTEAFF	TGTGCCAGCACCTTCCGGGACAGGCTGAACACTGAAGCTTTCTTT
TRBD1	TRBV7-9	TRBJ1-4	many	CASTLQGQRGGGEKLFF	TGTGCCAGCACCCTACAGGGACAGCGAGGGGGTGGTGAAAAACTGTTTTTT
TRBD1	TRBV6-1	TRBJ2-1	NA	CASSPGQFEQFF	TGTGCCAGCAGCCCGGGACAGTTTGAGCAGTTCTTC
NA	TRBV30	TRBJ2-1	NA	CAWSSGVGGYNEQFF	TGTGCCTGGAGTTCGGGGGTGGGGGGTTACAATGAGCAGTTCTTC
NA	TRBV18	TRBJ2-3	few	CASSPVEDTQYF	TGTGCCAGCTCCCCGGTGGAAGATACGCAGTATTTT
NA	TRBV6-2/TRBV6-3	TRBJ1-6	NA	CASSSDSYSPLHF	TGTGCCAGCAGTTCGGACAGTTATTCACCCCTCCACTTT
TRBD1	TRBV19	TRBJ2-2	few	CASSIGRQGARTGELFF	TGTGCCAGTAGTATAGGTAGACAGGGGGCGCGTACCGGGGAGCTGTTTTTT
NA	TRBV11-2	TRBJ2-3	many	CASSPPGLDTQYF	TGTGCCAGCAGCCCTCCCGGGCTAGATACGCAGTATTTT
TRBD2	TRBV12-3/TRBV12-4	TRBJ2-3	many	CASSLTSGRSTDTQYF	TGTGCCAGCAGTTTAACTAGCGGGCGATCCACAGATACGCAGTATTTT
TRBD1	TRBV20-1	TRBJ2-7	few	CSASQDRGTYEQYF	TGCAGTGCTAGTCAGGACAGGGGGACCTACGAGCAGTACTTC
NA	TRBV21-1	TRBJ1-5	few	CASSKANKVNQPQHF	TGTGCCAGCAGCAAAGCCAACAAAGTCAATCAGCCCCAGCATTTT
TRBD1	TRBV18	TRBJ1-1	NA	CASSPPYRGLNTEAFF	TGTGCCAGCTCACCACCTTACAGGGGTCTGAACACTGAAGCTTTCTTT
NA	TRBV2	TRBJ1-2	NA	CASSEPVGADGYTF	TGTGCCAGCAGTGAACCAGTGGGGGCCGATGGCTACACCTTC
TRBD2	TRBV12-3/TRBV12-4	TRBJ2-1	NA	CASSLVRGGSYNEQFF	TGTGCCAGCAGCTTGGTGCGGGGGGGCTCCTACAATGAGCAGTTCTTC
NA	TRBV11-1	TRBJ2-7	many	CASSQRSRYEQYF	TGTGCCAGCAGCCAGCGGAGTCGATACGAGCAGTACTTC
TRBD2	TRBV29-1	TRBJ2-1	few	CSVVSPGLDNEQFF	TGCAGCGTTGTATCCCCGGGACTAGACAATGAGCAGTTCTTC
TRBD1	TRBV19	TRBJ1-5	NA	CATSGQGNQPQHF	TGTGCCACCTCGGGACAGGGCAATCAGCCCCAGCATTTT
TRBD1	TRBV29-1	TRBJ2-1	many	CSVERLGGYEQFF	TGCAGCGTTGAAAGGCTAGGGGGCTATGAGCAGTTCTTC
NA	TRBV6-5	TRBJ2-5	few	CASSSRSPKETQYF	TGTGCCAGCAGTTCCAGGAGCCCAAAAGAGACCCAGTACTTC
NA	TRBV10-3	TRBJ2-7	NA	CAISESLDEQYF	TGTGCCATCAGTGAGTCTCTAGACGAGCAGTACTTC
NA	TRBV10-2	TRBJ1-2	NA	CATRDTSNYGYTF	TGCGCCACACGGGACACCTCTAACTATGGCTACACCTTC
TRBD1	TRBV5-6	TRBJ1-5	few	CASSTWDRGLQPQHF	TGTGCCAGCAGCACATGGGACAGGGGGCTGCAGCCCCAGCATTTT
TRBD1	TRBV2	TRBJ1-3	NA	CASSTGQTGNTIYF	TGTGCCAGCAGCACGGGACAGACTGGAAACACCATATATTTT
NA	TRBV7-2	TRBJ1-6	many	CASSPEGSFNSPLHF	TGTGCCAGCAGCCCCGAGGGAAGCTTTAATTCACCCCTCCACTTT
NA	TRBV28	TRBJ1-6	many	CASRPSLVEALHF	TGTGCCAGCAGACCCTCCCTCGTGGAGGCCCTCCACTTT
TRBD1	TRBV7-3	TRBJ2-1	NA	CASSPLDRIKNEQFF	TGTGCCAGCAGCCCCCTGGACAGGATCAAAAATGAGCAGTTCTTC
NA	TRBV2	TRBJ1-4	NA	CASSEHSDGKLFF	TGTGCCAGCAGTGAACACAGTGACGGAAAACTGTTTTTT
NA	TRBV11-2	TRBJ1-2	NA	CASSLGTDYGYTF	TGTGCCAGCAGCTTAGGGACAGACTATGGCTACACCTTC
TRBD2	TRBV11-3	TRBJ2-3	NA	CASSPGGQRYTDTQYF	TGTGCCAGCAGCCCGGGGGGTCAGCGATACACAGATACGCAGTATTTT